This TCR beta chain was profiled in a study of T cell responses to AZD1222 COVID-19 vaccine. Germline assignment: CDR1 KGHSH and CDR2 LQKENI. This CDR3 has 15 residues. V lost 4 bases to trimming and J lost 1 base, with 13 bases between them. Overall study results and limits: Baseline seropositivity characterized only six AZD1222 recipients. None of the repertoires were sampled until the peak T cell response had passed.

On this clone: Its antigen is not identified.

Here immunoSEQ multiplex PCR was the method, and the copy in TCRdb shows in-frame clones only, minus some. The sample has around 53,000 clones; 80% to 90% are singletons. This rearrangement joins TRBV18 to TRBJ1-1; a weak D match, TRBD1 (6 bases). This clonotype was sampled from an adult who received the AZD1222 COVID-19 vaccine. This material consisted of peripheral blood, taken 28 days after the second AZD1222 dose. CDR3 sequence: CASSRKDSSNTEAFF. The CDR3 DNA reads TGTGCCAGCTCACGCAAGGACAGCTCGAACACTGAAGCTTTCTTT.